This TCR beta chain was sequenced for a study of blood T cell repertoires in COVID-19. Study in general: Acute-phase and convalescent COVID-19 samples originated in the United States, Italy and Spain. PBMCs, B-cell-depleted T cells, or T cells were the source of the cDNA or gDNA that made up the material.

Authors' data handling: Reference gene primers were amplified, and this amplification served to estimate nucleated cell counts. Measured with immunoSEQ multiplex PCR; TCRdb has only the in-frame clones, and not every one. That table supplies the V and J calls and clone size; D and trimming were determined from the DNA. This table holds 70,000 or so clones, about 80% found once. From germline, CDR1 is GTSNPN and CDR2 SVGIG (reference sequence). V lost 4 bases and J 7 bases, leaving 16 bases between the germline ends. The length of the CDR3 is 13 residues. The chain is built from TRBV30 and TRBJ1-2, with a tentative D call TRBD1 (5 bases). The clonotype originates from a woman in her 70s with acute or convalescent COVID-19. The sequencing input was peripheral blood. The CDR3 DNA reads as TGTGCCTGGAATGCCCAGGGTTTAGGTGGCTACACCTTC. Protein product: CAWNAQGLGGYTF.